The 2 T cell receptor beta chains listed next were all sequenced from one sample in a study of CD8 T cells in ankylosing spondylitis. MiXCR, applied by TCRdb to the 5' RACE reads, yields one record per CDR3 protein. The sample carries 150,000 to 200,000 distinct CDR3 sequences, around a tenth recorded once. Material: blood, either unsorted or a sorted T cell fraction (not recorded which). Receptor source: a male donor with ankylosing spondylitis or in good health (not recorded which).

This clonotype has at least ten counts. The chain recombines TRBV12-3 or TRBV12-4 with TRBJ2-1, with no clear D. This CDR3 is built from 12 residues. The V gene lost 7 bases and the J gene lost 5 bases, with 9 bases spanning the gap. CDR3 protein: CASIGRDNEQFF. CDR3 nucleotide sequence: TGTGCCAGCATCGGTCGGGACAATGAGCAGTTCTTC.

This clonotype has ten or more counts. The rearrangement links TRBV5-6 to TRBJ1-4; D may be TRBD1 (5 bases). The CDR3 length is 14 residues. Germline V gene lookup returns CDR1 SGHDT and CDR2 YYEEEE. V was pared by 3 bases and J by 7 bases, with 13 bases between. The CDR3, as DNA: TGTGCCAGCAGCTCCCCTAGCGGGGGTGAAAAACTGTTTTTT. Translating gives CASSSPSGGEKLFF.